The 9 T cell receptor beta chains below were found in one sample sequenced in a study of blood T cell repertoires in COVID-19. Assay used: immunoSEQ multiplex PCR; TCRdb lists only in-frame clones, some missing. The sample shows about 88,000 clones, around 88% of them seen only once. Material for sequencing was peripheral blood. These receptors were obtained from a woman aged 60 to 75 with COVID-19, enrolled during active disease.

The chain combines TRBV6-5 with TRBJ1-1, with a weak D call TRBD1 (5 bases). This CDR3 spans 14 amino acids. Deletions cut 7 bases from V and 1 base from J, with 13 bases between. CDR1 and CDR2 (germline): MNHEY, SVGAGI. CDR3 DNA: TGTGCCAGCATTTGGGGCCAGACGAACACTGAAGCTTTCTTT. Protein product: CASIWGQTNTEAFF.

The rearrangement uses TRBV2 and TRBJ2-3; possible D gene TRBD2, 6 bases. Deletions cut 10 bases from V and 4 bases from J, with 24 bases between. CDR1 SNHLY and CDR2 FYNNEI come from the germline V gene. CDR3 size: 16 residues. The CDR3 sequence: CATTGVGLVGADTQYF. The CDR3 nucleotides are TGTGCCACCACGGGGGTAGGCCTTGTTGGTGCAGATACGCAGTATTTT.

The V gene is TRBV11-2, the J gene TRBJ1-6; D is possibly TRBD1 (6 bases). CDR1 is SGHAT, CDR2 FQNNGV, per germline. Trimming shortened V by 10 bases and J by 10 bases, and 23 bases separated the two germline ends. There are 15 residues in the CDR3. The CDR3 DNA reads TGTGCCACCGCGTTGATGACAGGTTTTGGATCACCCCTCCACTTT. This sequence encodes CATALMTGFGSPLHF.

The V call is TRBV9, the J call TRBJ2-2, with 9 bases matching TRBD2. Germline-derived CDR1 and CDR2 are SGDLS and YYNGEE. Trimming at V came to 0 bases and at J to 9 bases, leaving 9 bases not matched to a gene. The CDR3 extends over 16 amino acids. The CDR3 DNA is TGTGCCAGCAGCGTAGGCCTAGCGGGGTCGGGCCGGGAGCTGTTTTTT. Protein sequence: CASSVGLAGSGRELFF.

In its sample, this clone was seen once. The chain recombines TRBV15 with TRBJ1-3; the match to TRBD1 covers 7 bases. This CDR3 contains 16 residues. Germline V lookup: CDR1 LNHNV, CDR2 YYDKDF (reference sequence). Unmatched junction bases numbered 9, after V lost 4 bases and J lost 3 bases. CDR3: CATSIARGLLGNTIYF. The CDR3, as DNA: TGTGCCACCAGCATCGCGAGGGGGCTACTTGGAAACACCATATATTTT.

This clone was seen only a few times. The V call is TRBV18, the J call TRBJ1-5; 7 bases match TRBD1. From germline, CDR1 is KGHSH and CDR2 LQKENI. With 2 bases clipped from V and 7 bases from J, the junction kept 5 bases outside the gene matches. This CDR3 has 14 amino acids. CDR3 bases: TGTGCCAGCTCACCAGACAGGGAGCACCAGCCCCAGCATTTT. Translated, it gives CASSPDREHQPQHF.

With regard to this clone: One junction end does not reproduce the germline sequence, and a read error may be involved. The chain carries TRBV11-2 and TRBJ2-2, with D maybe TRBD2 (7 bases). Germline CDR1 SGHAT, CDR2 FQNNGV. CDR3 length equals 16 residues. CDR3 DNA sequence: TGTGCCAGCAGCCTAGAGGGGGGGAGGGTCCCCGGGGAGCTGTTTTTT. Translation gives CASSLEGGRVPGELFF.

The chain joins TRBV7-9 to TRBJ2-2; D is possibly TRBD1 (6 bases). V was clipped by 6 bases and J by 5 bases, with 16 bases between them. Germline V CDR1 and CDR2: SEHNR, FQNEAQ (reference sequence). The CDR3 sequence is 15 residues long. DNA of the CDR3: TGTGCCAGCAGATACAGGGATGAGGGGACCGGGGAGCTGTTTTTT. Its protein is CASRYRDEGTGELFF.

The chain recombines TRBV5-1 with TRBJ1-2; TRBD1 matches 9 bases. The CDR3 covers 16 residues. CDR1 and CDR2 from the germline V gene are SGHRS and YFSETQ. Unmatched junction bases numbered 10, after V lost 0 bases and J lost 7 bases. CDR3 in amino acids: CASSLETGTGIRGYTF. The CDR3 DNA reads as TGCGCCAGCAGCTTGGAGACTGGGACAGGGATTCGTGGCTACACCTTC.